This T cell receptor beta chain was documented in a study of blood T cell repertoires in COVID-19 (dated by TCRdb to 2018 to 2020). Some background on the complete study: The collaborator samples originated in the United States, Italy and Spain and spanned the acute and convalescent phases of COVID-19. The material from the prospective study consisted of cDNA or gDNA derived from T cells, B-cell-depleted T cells, or PBMCs. Where HLA class I and class II types were available, the types were taken from metadata supplied by the sample provider, not from assay-based typing. The repertoires were made available in a free public database intended to serve as a resource for research on the immune response to SARS-CoV-2. Sample metadata almost always included a de-identified subject ID, COVID-19 status, age in years and sex. The dataset comprised deeply sampled blood TCRbeta repertoires from subjects exposed to, actively infected with, or recovered from COVID-19. Samples came from the ongoing ImmuneRACE study (first 160 participants) plus 1,254 subjects from 6 global collaborators.

With respect to this clone: The specificity of this receptor is unknown. Base qualities were left out, and no much larger clone turns up one base away. Other DNA variants within this sample encode the same CDR3.

TCRbeta CDR3 regions were amplified from genomic DNA by means of the immunoSEQ Assay, a bias-controlled multiplex PCR. The source study handled its data this way. Nucleated cell counts per sample were estimated from amplification of reference gene primers within the assay. To quantify the absolute abundance of each unique TCRbeta CDR3 rearrangement, sequence reads were collapsed and filtered. Productive Simpson clonality was computed per sample as the square root of Simpson's diversity index over productive rearrangements. Held by TCRdb, this immuneACCESS table contains in-frame sequences only and omits some clones. Under half of the omission traces to an unresolved V gene where checked; the cause of the rest is unknown. D and trimming were read from the DNA, whereas the V and J calls and clone size are those reported in that table. This sample is represented by 200,000 or so clones; approximately 87% of them were singletons. Over 2% of the sample is held by the ten biggest clonotypes.

Whole blood was collected in K2EDTA tubes by collaborating institutions according to the institutions' own protocols. Collaborator samples were shipped for TCRbeta analysis as frozen whole blood, isolated PBMCs, or DNA extracted from either sample type. The paper as a whole reports these results and caveats: Clinical and demographic metadata were provided uncurated, with the amount varying by source and participant.

The clonotype was recovered from a woman aged 45-59 years with acute or convalescent COVID-19. The source material was peripheral blood.

The sequenced DNA is TGTGCCAGTAGTAGGGGACAGGGGGCGAGCTCCTACGAGCAGTACTTC. This is translated as CASSRGQGASSYEQYF. The chain was built from TRBV19 and TRBJ2-7; 12 bases in the middle match TRBD1. CDR1 and CDR2 are drawn from the germline V gene (reference sequence): LNHDA, SQIVND. V loses 4 bases at its end and J loses 0 bases; junction bases beyond the gene matches: 4. The cysteine opens and the phenylalanine closes a CDR3 of 16 amino acids. Solely the CDR3 DNA is kept, with 48 bases framed from the first base.